The 31 T cell receptor beta chains in this list originate from one sample, sequenced in a study of technical replicates of blood from four donors. The assay was immunoSEQ multiplex PCR, and TCRdb's table has in-frame clones only and misses some. The data contain some 87,000 clones, just over 95% of them seen just once; the ten biggest clones take up under 0.4%. The specimen sequenced was T cells isolated from PBMCs. The receptors stem from a human donor in good health.

This clone was seen only once. The V call is TRBV4-1, the J call TRBJ2-1; 11 nucleotides align to TRBD2. CDR1 is MGHRA, CDR2 YSYEKL, per germline. The CDR3 has 18 residues. Trimming took 5 bases from V and 0 from J; bases not matched to a gene: 9. The CDR3 loop reads CASSTPGTSGYSYNEQFF. CDR3 nucleotides: TGCGCCAGCAGCACGCCCGGGACTAGCGGCTACTCCTACAATGAGCAGTTCTTC.

The chain couples TRBV2 to TRBJ2-7; TRBD2 aligns across 9 bases. The CDR3 is made up of 14 amino acids. J was trimmed by 3 bases and V by 4 bases; bases with no gene match: 4. CDR1 is SNHLY, CDR2 FYNNEI, per germline. In nucleotides, the CDR3 is TGTGCCAGCAGTGGCGGGACTAGCTTCTACGAGCAGTACTTC. Residues: CASSGGTSFYEQYF.

V usage is TRBV7-2 and J usage is TRBJ1-1; D might be TRBD1 (5 bases). Trimming cost V 5 bases and J 0 bases, with 25 bases left between them. The CDR3 sequence is 19 residues long. Per the germline V gene, CDR1 is SGHTA and CDR2 is FQGNSA. The CDR3 bases are TGTGCCAGCAGCACCAATTGGAAGGGGCGACTTAATATGAACACTGAAGCTTTCTTT. Protein sequence: CASSTNWKGRLNMNTEAFF.

V gene TRBV9 combines with J gene TRBJ1-4, with 9 positions matching TRBD1. The V gene end was trimmed by 4 bases and the J gene end by 7 bases; junction bases not matched to a gene: 8. This CDR3 is 15 amino acids long. Germline V lookup: CDR1 SGDLS, CDR2 YYNGEE. CDR3 loop: CASSIRTGEGEKLFF. CDR3 DNA: TGTGCCAGCAGCATACGGACAGGGGAGGGTGAAAAACTGTTTTTT.

This clone occurred a few times. V is TRBV14 and J is TRBJ1-1; the match to TRBD1 covers 7 bases. The length of the CDR3 is 14 residues. V lost 4 bases to trimming and J lost 4 bases; unmatched junction nucleotides: 6. CDR1 SGHDN and CDR2 FVKESK come from the germline V gene. The CDR3 DNA sequence: TGTGCCAGCAGCCCAAGCGCAGGGGGCACTGAAGCTTTCTTT. Encoded protein: CASSPSAGGTEAFF.

The chain has TRBV19 and TRBJ1-1; a weak D match, TRBD1 (5 bases). Germline V gives CDR1 LNHDA, CDR2 SQIVND (reference sequence). V dropped 0 bases and J dropped 3 bases, with 14 bases sitting between them. CDR3 length equals 16 residues. CDR3 sequence: CASSIDNGGEDTEAFF. For the CDR3, the DNA is TGTGCCAGTAGTATAGATAATGGGGGGGAAGACACTGAAGCTTTCTTT.

V is TRBV27 and J is TRBJ1-1; 8 bases fit TRBD1. V shed 8 bases and J 4 bases; nucleotides not matched to a gene: 12. The CDR3 consists of 15 residues. Germline CDR1 is MNHEY and CDR2 is SMNVEV (reference sequence). The CDR3 sequence is CASRGQGLSGTEAFF. DNA for the CDR3: TGTGCCAGCCGAGGACAGGGTCTTAGTGGCACTGAAGCTTTCTTT.

The chain recombines TRBV18 with TRBJ2-7; 8 bases align to TRBD1. Germline V gives CDR1 KGHSH, CDR2 LQKENI. V lost 3 bases to trimming and J lost 5 bases; unmatched junction nucleotides: 3. The CDR3 runs to 13 residues. The CDR3 sequence is CASSPGTGDEQYF. DNA of the CDR3: TGTGCCAGCTCACCCGGGACAGGCGACGAGCAGTACTTC.

In nucleotides, the CDR3 is TGTGCCAGCAGCCCCCGGACTAGTCCCTACAATGAGCAGTTCTTC. Its translation is CASSPRTSPYNEQFF. The chain recombines TRBV13 with TRBJ2-1; 7 bases fit TRBD2. Germline V gives CDR1 PRHDT, CDR2 FYEKMQ (reference sequence). The CDR3 has 15 amino acids. V lost 5 bases to trimming and J lost 2 bases; unmatched junction nucleotides: 6.

The rearrangement uses TRBV10-1 and TRBJ1-1, with D maybe TRBD1 (5 bases). V lost 2 bases and J 7 bases, leaving 14 bases between the germline ends. Looked up from germline, CDR1 is WNHNN and CDR2 is SYGVQD (reference sequence). The CDR3 extends over 14 amino acids. The CDR3 DNA is TGCGCCAGCAGTGAGAGCAGGGAGGGGTATGAAGCTTTCTTT. It codes for CASSESREGYEAFF.

This clone was seen just once. CDR3 DNA sequence: TGTGCCAGCAGGCCTAGCGGGAGGGAATACAATGAGCAGTTCTTC. This sequence encodes CASRPSGREYNEQFF. The chain combines TRBV6-4 with TRBJ2-1, with TRBD2 matching over 12 bases. The CDR3 loop spans 15 amino acids. With 6 bases clipped from V and 4 bases from J, the junction kept 4 bases outside the gene matches. Germline CDR1 reads MRHNA; CDR2 reads SNTAGT.

The V and J genes are TRBV21-1 and TRBJ2-7; the table names TRBD2, a call not compared with the DNA. TRBV21-1 constitutes a pseudogene. The CDR3 length is 18 residues. For the CDR3, the DNA is TGTGCCAGCAGCAAATCTGCCGGGGGACGAATCTTCTCCTACGAGCAGTACTTC. Translation gives CASSKSAGGRIFSYEQYF.

The V gene is TRBV10-1, the J gene TRBJ2-2; D is perhaps TRBD1 (6 bases). V was cut by 8 bases and J by 5 bases, with 9 bases left in between. CDR3 length equals 12 residues. Germline assignment: CDR1 WNHNN and CDR2 SYGVQD (reference sequence). The CDR3 here is CASGTGTGELFF. The DNA of the CDR3 is TGCGCCAGCGGTACAGGGACCGGGGAGCTGTTTTTT.

This chain connects TRBV7-9 to TRBJ2-7; D ambiguous. Germline CDR1 is SEHNR and CDR2 is FQNEAQ (reference sequence). There are 11 residues in the CDR3. Deletions cut 5 bases from V and 7 bases from J, with 9 bases between. CDR3 loop: CASSLVREQYF. CDR3 DNA: TGTGCCAGCAGCCTAGTGAGGGAGCAGTACTTC.

CDR3 protein: CSVEGAFKDTQYF. The CDR3 DNA is TGCAGCGTGGAGGGGGCCTTTAAGGATACGCAGTATTTT. This sequence joins TRBV29-1 and TRBJ2-3, with D possibly matching TRBD1 (7 bases). Trimming removed 6 bases from V and 6 bases from J, with 16 bases in between. Germline V gene lookup returns CDR1 SQVTM and CDR2 ANQGSEA. This CDR3 comprises 13 residues.

The V call is TRBV6-1, the J call TRBJ2-2; D remains ambiguous. With 6 bases removed from V and 6 bases from J, the gap between germline ends came to 11 bases. CDR3 length: 13 amino acids. The germline CDR1 and CDR2 sequences are MNHNS and SASEGT. CDR3 residues: CASRSTGPGELFF. CDR3 DNA sequence: TGTGCCAGCAGATCGACGGGTCCCGGGGAGCTGTTTTTT.

The chain carries TRBV15 and TRBJ2-7, with 7 bases that match TRBD1. Germline V gives CDR1 LNHNV, CDR2 YYDKDF (reference sequence). J lost 5 bases, V lost 0 bases, and 7 bases had no gene match. CDR3 size: 15 residues. The CDR3 loop reads CATSRDGEDRHEQYF. In DNA form, the CDR3 reads TGTGCCACCAGCAGAGATGGTGAGGACAGGCACGAGCAGTACTTC.

The chain is built from TRBV29-1 and TRBJ1-1, with no clear D. This CDR3 region has 13 residues. Germline V gene data show CDR1 as SQVTM and CDR2 as ANQGSEA. Deletions cut 7 bases from V and 0 bases from J, with 12 bases between. CDR3 amino acids: CSGKESMNTEAFF. CDR3 nucleotide sequence: TGCAGCGGTAAAGAGTCTATGAACACTGAAGCTTTCTTT.

The rearrangement uses TRBV9 and TRBJ2-7; 7 bases line up with TRBD2. Germline trimming cut 0 bases from V and 3 bases from J; bases unmatched to any gene: 6. Germline loops: CDR1 SGDLS, CDR2 YYNGEE. CDR3 length equals 15 residues. CDR3 amino acids: CASSVDGGSGYEQYF. CDR3 DNA sequence: TGTGCCAGCAGCGTAGACGGCGGGAGCGGCTACGAGCAGTACTTC.

The chain recombines TRBV29-1 with TRBJ1-1; TRBD1 might be the D (5 bases). Trimming took off 3 bases at V and 2 bases at J, with 7 bases between the two ends. Germline CDR1 SQVTM, CDR2 ANQGSEA. CDR3 length: 12 residues. The CDR3 here is CSVDRANTEAFF. CDR3 nucleotides: TGCAGCGTTGACAGGGCTAACACTGAAGCTTTCTTT.

This chain uses TRBV25-1 with TRBJ2-3; 8 positions match TRBD2. With V trimmed by 4 bases and J by 5 bases, 5 bases remained unmatched. Germline values: CDR1 MGHDK, CDR2 SYGVNS. The CDR3 has 14 amino acids. The CDR3 loop reads CASSVAGGEDTQYF. For the CDR3, the DNA is TGTGCCAGCAGTGTGGCGGGAGGAGAAGATACGCAGTATTTT.

The chain has TRBV27 and TRBJ2-7, with 9 bases lining up with TRBD2. The length of the CDR3 is 15 residues. V lost 8 bases, J lost 5 bases, and 13 bases stayed unmatched. Per the germline V gene, CDR1 is MNHEY and CDR2 is SMNVEV (reference sequence). CDR3 sequence reads: CASSLLGGRADEQYF. DNA for the CDR3: TGTGCCAGCTCCCTTCTGGGCGGGAGGGCTGACGAGCAGTACTTC.

The V and J genes are TRBV19 and TRBJ2-1; 8 bases match TRBD2. From germline, CDR1 is LNHDA and CDR2 SQIVND (reference sequence). V shed 2 bases, J shed 7 bases, and the junction held 7 bases outside the gene matches. The CDR3 is 15 residues long. In DNA, the CDR3 is TGTGCCAGTAGTATATCAAGCGGGAGTCGGAATGAGCAGTTCTTC. Translated, it gives CASSISSGSRNEQFF.

The gene calls are TRBV7-2 and TRBJ2-1, with 13 bases that match TRBD2. CDR1 SGHTA and CDR2 FQGNSA come from the germline V gene. Trimming removed 4 bases from V and 8 bases from J; junction bases left unmatched: 5. CDR3 length equals 15 residues. This CDR3 is CASSYRTSGSDEQFF. CDR3 sequence (DNA): TGTGCCAGCAGCTATAGGACTAGCGGGAGTGATGAGCAGTTCTTC.

The rearrangement links TRBV7-8 to TRBJ2-3; D is perhaps TRBD1 (6 bases). CDR3 size: 15 residues. Germline V CDR1 and CDR2: SGHVS, FQNEAQ. Trimming stripped 8 bases from V and 0 bases from J, with 15 bases between. CDR3: CASSRTDTSTDTQYF. The CDR3 bases are TGTGCCAGCTCCCGGACAGACACAAGCACAGATACGCAGTATTTT.

V gene TRBV19 combines with J gene TRBJ1-5, with a tentative D call TRBD1 (5 bases). The CDR3 extends over 16 amino acids. Germline V gene lookup returns CDR1 LNHDA and CDR2 SQIVND (reference sequence). With 3 bases removed from V and 4 bases from J, the gap between germline ends came to 16 bases. CDR3 DNA sequence: TGTGCCAGTAGTATCCCTGCTGGGAGGGGAAATCAGCCCCAGCATTTT. This sequence encodes CASSIPAGRGNQPQHF.

The rearrangement joins TRBV5-1 to TRBJ2-7, with 7 positions matching TRBD2. V shed 0 bases, J shed 1 base, and the junction held 4 bases outside the gene matches. In germline, CDR1 is SGHRS, CDR2 YFSETQ. This CDR3 is built from 15 residues. CDR3 protein: CASSLGGSASYEQYF. DNA of the CDR3: TGCGCCAGCAGCTTGGGCGGGAGTGCGTCCTACGAGCAGTACTTC.

The CDR3 DNA reads TGTGCCAGCCGGGCCGCGGGGAATCAGCCCCAGCATTTT. This sequence encodes CASRAAGNQPQHF. This chain uses TRBV6-1 with TRBJ1-5, with D unclear. Germline V lookup: CDR1 MNHNS, CDR2 SASEGT. The CDR3 is 13 residues long. Trimming shortened V by 8 bases and J by 4 bases, and 12 bases separated the two germline ends.

The J gene is TRBJ2-2, the V gene TRBV11-2; D call uncertain. CDR3 length: 15 residues. Trimming left V 0 bases short and J 4 bases short, with 9 bases between. Per germline, CDR1 SGHAT and CDR2 FQNNGV. CDR3 amino acids: CASSLETWATGELFF. The DNA for the CDR3 is TGTGCCAGCAGCTTAGAAACCTGGGCCACCGGGGAGCTGTTTTTT.

This chain uses TRBV18 with TRBJ2-2; tentative D call: TRBD1 (5 bases). This CDR3 spans 14 amino acids. V was clipped by 3 bases and J by 5 bases, with 10 bases between them. Germline V lookup: CDR1 KGHSH, CDR2 LQKENI. DNA for the CDR3: TGTGCCAGCTCACCCCCAGGGTTGACCGGGGAGCTGTTTTTT. Translated: CASSPPGLTGELFF.

This chain connects TRBV9 to TRBJ2-7; 8 nucleotides align to TRBD2. The V gene's germline CDR1 is SGDLS and CDR2 YYNGEE. There are 15 residues in the CDR3. With V trimmed by 3 bases and J by 3 bases, 8 bases remained unmatched. The CDR3 DNA reads TGTGCCAGCAGCGCTGAGCGGGAGAAGGACTACGAGCAGTACTTC. This sequence encodes CASSAEREKDYEQYF.